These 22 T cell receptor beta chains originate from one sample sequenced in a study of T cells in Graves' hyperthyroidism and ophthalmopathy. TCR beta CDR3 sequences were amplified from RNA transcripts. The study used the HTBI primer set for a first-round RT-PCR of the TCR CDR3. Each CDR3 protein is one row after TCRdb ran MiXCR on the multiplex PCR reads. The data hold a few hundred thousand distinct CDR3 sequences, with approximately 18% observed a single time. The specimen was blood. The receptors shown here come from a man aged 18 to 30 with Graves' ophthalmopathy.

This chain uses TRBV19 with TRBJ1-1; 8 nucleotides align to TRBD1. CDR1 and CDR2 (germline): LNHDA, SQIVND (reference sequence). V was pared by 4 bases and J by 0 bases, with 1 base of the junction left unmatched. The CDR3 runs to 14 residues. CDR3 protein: CASSTTGVNTEAFF. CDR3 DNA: TGTGCCAGTAGTACGACAGGGGTGAACACTGAAGCTTTCTTT.

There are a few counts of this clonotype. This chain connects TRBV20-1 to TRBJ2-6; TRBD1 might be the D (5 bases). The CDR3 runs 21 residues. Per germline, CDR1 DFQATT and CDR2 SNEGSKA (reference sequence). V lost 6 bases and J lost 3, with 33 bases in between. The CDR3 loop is CSAQLPLGPTSLHHGANVLTF. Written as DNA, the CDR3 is TGCAGTGCGCAGCTGCCTCTGGGGCCAACGTCCTTGCACCATGGGGCCAACGTCCTGACTTTC.

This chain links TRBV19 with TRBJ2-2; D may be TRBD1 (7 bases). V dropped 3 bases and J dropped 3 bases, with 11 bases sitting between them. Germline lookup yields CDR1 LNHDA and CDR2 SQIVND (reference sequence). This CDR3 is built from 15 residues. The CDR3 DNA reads TGTGCCAGTAGTATGTTCAGGGGGGACACCGGGGAGCTGTTTTTT. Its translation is CASSMFRGDTGELFF.

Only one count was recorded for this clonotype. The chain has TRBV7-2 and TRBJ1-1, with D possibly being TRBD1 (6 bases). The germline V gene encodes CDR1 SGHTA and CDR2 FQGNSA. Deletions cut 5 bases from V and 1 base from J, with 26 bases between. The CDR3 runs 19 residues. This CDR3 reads CASSETGTSGGASNTEAFF. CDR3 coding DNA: TGTGCCAGCAGCGAAACCGGGACTAGCGGGGGGGCCTCGAACACTGAAGCTTTCTTT.

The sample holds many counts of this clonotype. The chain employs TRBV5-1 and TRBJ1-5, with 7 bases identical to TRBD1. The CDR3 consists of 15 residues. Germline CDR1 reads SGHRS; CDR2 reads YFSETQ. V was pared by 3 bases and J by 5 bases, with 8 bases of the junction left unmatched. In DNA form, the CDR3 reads TGCGCCAGCAGCTGGGGCTTAGGGGGCGATCAGCCCCAGCATTTT. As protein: CASSWGLGGDQPQHF.

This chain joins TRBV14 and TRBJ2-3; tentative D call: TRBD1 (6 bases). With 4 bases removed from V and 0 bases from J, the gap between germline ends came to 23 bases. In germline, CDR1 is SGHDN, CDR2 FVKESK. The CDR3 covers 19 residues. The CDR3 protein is CASSPGFDRRSSSTDTQYF. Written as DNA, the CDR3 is TGTGCCAGCAGCCCAGGATTCGACAGGCGTTCTTCTAGCACAGATACGCAGTATTTT.

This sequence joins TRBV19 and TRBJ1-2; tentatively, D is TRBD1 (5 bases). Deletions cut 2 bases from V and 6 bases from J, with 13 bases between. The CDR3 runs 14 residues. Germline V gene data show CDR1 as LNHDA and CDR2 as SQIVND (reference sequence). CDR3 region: CASSITAGLDGYTF. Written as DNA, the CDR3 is TGTGCCAGTAGTATAACAGCAGGGCTGGATGGCTACACCTTC. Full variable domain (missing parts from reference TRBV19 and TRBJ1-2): DGGITQSPKYLFRKEGQNVTLSCEQNLNHDAMYWYRQDPGQGLRLIYYSQIVNDFQKGDIAEGYSVSREKKESFPLTVTSAQKNPTAFYLCASSITAGLDGYTFGSGTRLTVV.

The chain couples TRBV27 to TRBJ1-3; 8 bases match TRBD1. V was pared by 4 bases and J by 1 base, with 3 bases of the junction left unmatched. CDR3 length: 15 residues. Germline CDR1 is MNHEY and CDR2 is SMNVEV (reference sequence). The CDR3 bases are TGTGCCAGCAGTTATCAGGGGGCTTCTGGAAACACCATATATTTT. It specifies CASSYQGASGNTIYF.

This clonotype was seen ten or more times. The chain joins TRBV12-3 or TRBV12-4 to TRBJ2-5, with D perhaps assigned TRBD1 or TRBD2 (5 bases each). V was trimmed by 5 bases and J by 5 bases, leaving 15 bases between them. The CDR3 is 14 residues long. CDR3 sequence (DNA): TGTGCCAGCAGTATCTGGGGGATCGGCGAGACCCAGTACTTC. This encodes CASSIWGIGETQYF.

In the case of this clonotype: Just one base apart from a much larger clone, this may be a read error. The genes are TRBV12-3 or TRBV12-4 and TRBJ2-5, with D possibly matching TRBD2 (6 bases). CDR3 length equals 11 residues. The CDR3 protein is CASSLERRECF. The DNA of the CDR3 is TGTGCCAGCAGTTTAGAGAGACGGGAGTGCTTC.

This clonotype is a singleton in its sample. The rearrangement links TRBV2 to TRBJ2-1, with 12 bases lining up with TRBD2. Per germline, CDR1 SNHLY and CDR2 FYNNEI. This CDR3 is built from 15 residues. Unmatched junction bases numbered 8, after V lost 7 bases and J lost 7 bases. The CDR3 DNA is TGTGCCAGCAAGTCTAGCGGGGGGGCCCTAAATGAGCAGTTCTTC. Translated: CASKSSGGALNEQFF.

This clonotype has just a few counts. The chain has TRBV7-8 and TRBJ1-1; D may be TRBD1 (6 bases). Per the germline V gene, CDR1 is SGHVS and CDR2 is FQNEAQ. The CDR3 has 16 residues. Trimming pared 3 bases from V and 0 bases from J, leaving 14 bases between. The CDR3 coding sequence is TGTGCCAGCAGCTTCGGCCAAAGGGGGATGAACACTGAAGCTTTCTTT. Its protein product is CASSFGQRGMNTEAFF.

CDR3 sequence reads: CASSLTRGGRNQPQHF. Written as DNA, the CDR3 is TGTGCCAGCAGCTTAACACGGGGGGGGCGGAATCAGCCCCAGCATTTT. The V and J genes are TRBV7-2 and TRBJ1-5; a possible D gene is TRBD1 (6 bases). The V gene lost 2 bases and the J gene lost 4 bases, with 15 bases spanning the gap. Germline V gene lookup returns CDR1 SGHTA and CDR2 FQGNSA. This CDR3 has 16 amino acids.

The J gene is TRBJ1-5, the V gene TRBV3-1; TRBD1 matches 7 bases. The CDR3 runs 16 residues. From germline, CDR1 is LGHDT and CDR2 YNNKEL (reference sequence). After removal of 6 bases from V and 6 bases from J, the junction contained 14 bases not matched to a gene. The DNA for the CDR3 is TGTGCCAGCAGTCCTCGACGGGCAGGGGGTATTCAGCCCCAGCATTTT. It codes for CASSPRRAGGIQPQHF.

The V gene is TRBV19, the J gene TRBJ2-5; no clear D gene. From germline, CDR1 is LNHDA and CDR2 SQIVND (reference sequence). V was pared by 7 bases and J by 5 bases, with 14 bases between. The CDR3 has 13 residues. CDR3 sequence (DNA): TGTGCCAGTACCGATCAGATGGGGGAGACCCAGTACTTC. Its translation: CASTDQMGETQYF.

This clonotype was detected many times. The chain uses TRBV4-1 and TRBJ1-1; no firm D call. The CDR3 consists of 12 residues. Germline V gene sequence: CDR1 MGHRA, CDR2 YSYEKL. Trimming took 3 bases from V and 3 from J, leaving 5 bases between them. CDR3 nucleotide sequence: TGCGCCAGCAGCCATGAGTACACTGAAGCTTTCTTT. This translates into CASSHEYTEAFF.

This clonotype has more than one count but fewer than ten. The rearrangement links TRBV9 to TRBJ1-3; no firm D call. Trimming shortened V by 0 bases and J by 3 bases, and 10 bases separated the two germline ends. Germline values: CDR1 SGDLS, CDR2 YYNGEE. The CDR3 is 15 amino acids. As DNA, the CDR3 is TGTGCCAGCAGCGTAGAGGCCGGGCGTGGAAACACCATATATTTT. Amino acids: CASSVEAGRGNTIYF.

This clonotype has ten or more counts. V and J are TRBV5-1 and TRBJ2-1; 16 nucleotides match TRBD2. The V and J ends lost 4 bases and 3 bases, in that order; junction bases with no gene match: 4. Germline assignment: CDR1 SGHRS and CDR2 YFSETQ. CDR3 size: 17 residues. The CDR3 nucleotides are TGCGCCAGCAGCCCGGGACTAGCGGGGGGGCTCTACAATGAGCAGTTCTTC. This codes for CASSPGLAGGLYNEQFF.

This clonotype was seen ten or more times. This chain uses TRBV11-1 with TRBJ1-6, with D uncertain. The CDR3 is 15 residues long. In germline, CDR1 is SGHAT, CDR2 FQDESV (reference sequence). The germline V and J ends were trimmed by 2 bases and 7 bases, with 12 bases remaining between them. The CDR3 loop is CASSLSAERNSPLHF. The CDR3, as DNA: TGTGCCAGCAGCTTATCGGCGGAAAGAAATTCACCCCTCCACTTT. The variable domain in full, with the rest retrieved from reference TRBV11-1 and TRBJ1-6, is EAEVAQSPRYKITEKSQAVAFWCDPISGHATLYWYRQILGQGPELLVQFQDESVVDDSQLPKDRFSAERLKGVDSTLKIQPAELGDSAMYLCASSLSAERNSPLHFGNGTRLTVT.

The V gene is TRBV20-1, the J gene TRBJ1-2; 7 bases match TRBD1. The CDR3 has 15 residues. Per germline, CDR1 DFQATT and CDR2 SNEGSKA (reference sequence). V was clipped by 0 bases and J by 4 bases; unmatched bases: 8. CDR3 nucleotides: TGCAGTGCTAGAGACTCGGGACAGTCCTTCTATGGCTACACCTTC. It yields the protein CSARDSGQSFYGYTF.

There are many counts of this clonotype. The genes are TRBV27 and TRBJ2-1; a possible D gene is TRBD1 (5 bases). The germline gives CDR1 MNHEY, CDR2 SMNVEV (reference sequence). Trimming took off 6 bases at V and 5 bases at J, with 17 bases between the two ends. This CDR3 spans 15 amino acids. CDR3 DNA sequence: TGTGCCAGCAGCTTCACCAGGGTCAGCCACAATGAGCAGTTCTTC. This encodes CASSFTRVSHNEQFF.

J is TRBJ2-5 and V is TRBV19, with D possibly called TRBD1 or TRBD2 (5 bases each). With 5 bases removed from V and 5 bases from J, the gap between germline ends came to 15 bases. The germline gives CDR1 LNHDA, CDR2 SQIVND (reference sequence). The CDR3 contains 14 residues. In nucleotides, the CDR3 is TGTGCCAGTAGTGAGATCGAAAGGGACGAGACCCAGTACTTC. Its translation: CASSEIERDETQYF.